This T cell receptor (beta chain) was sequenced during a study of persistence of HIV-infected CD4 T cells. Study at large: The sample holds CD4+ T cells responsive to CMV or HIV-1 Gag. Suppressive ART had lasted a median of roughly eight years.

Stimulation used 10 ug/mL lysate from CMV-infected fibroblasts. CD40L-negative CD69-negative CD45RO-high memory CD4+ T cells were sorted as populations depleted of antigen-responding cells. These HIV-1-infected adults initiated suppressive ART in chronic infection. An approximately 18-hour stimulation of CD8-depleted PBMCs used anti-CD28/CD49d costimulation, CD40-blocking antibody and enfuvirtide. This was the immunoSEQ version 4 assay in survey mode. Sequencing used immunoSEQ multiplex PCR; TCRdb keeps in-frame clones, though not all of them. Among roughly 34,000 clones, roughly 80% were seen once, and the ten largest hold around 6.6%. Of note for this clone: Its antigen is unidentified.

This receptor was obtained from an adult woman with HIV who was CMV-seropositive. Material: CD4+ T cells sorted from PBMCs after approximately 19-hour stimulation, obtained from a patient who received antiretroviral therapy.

CDR3 nucleotide sequence: TGTGCCAGTAGTATAGGGGCAGGGAGCAATCAGCCCCAGCATTTT. Amino acids: CASSIGAGSNQPQHF. The chain links TRBV19 to TRBJ1-5; possibly TRBD1 for D (5 bases). The CDR3 contains 15 residues. Trimming cost V 1 base and J 1 base, with 8 bases left between them. CDR1 and CDR2 (germline): LNHDA, SQIVND (reference sequence).